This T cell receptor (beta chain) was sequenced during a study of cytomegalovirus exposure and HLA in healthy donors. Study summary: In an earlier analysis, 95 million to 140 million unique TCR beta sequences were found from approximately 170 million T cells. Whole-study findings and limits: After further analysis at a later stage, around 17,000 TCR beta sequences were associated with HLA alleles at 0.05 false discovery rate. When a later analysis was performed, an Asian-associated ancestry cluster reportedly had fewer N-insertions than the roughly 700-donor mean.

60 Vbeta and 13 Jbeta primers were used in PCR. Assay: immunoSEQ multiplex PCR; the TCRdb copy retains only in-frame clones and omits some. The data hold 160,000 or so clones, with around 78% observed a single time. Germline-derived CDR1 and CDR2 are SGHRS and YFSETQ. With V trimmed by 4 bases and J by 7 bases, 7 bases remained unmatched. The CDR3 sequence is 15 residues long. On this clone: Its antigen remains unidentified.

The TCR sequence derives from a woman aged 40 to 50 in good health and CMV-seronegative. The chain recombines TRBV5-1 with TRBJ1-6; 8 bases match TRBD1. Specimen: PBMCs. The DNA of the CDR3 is TGCGCCAGCAGCCCCCGACAGGGGAGCAATTCACCCCTCCACTTT. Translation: CASSPRQGSNSPLHF.